The source of this T cell receptor (delta chain) is a study of Vδ1+ human thymocytes (dated by TCRdb to 2017 to 2018). For context, the study as a whole: As a data resource, the study described the mRNA-level TRG and TRD CDR3 repertoires found in highly purified Vdelta1+ thymocytes taken from young children. Earlier work had validated the multiplex-based CDR3 amplicon strategy against 5'RACE-based methods for generating CDR3 amplicons. Overall study results and their limits: Many TRG clonotypes were found to be shared between donors (up to roughly 6.9x10^3), whereas TRD repertoires were found to be essentially private (max roughly 120 shared). The use of highly purified populations and single-cell validation was advised by the authors, since misinterpretation of bulk repertoire data could be caused by unexpected Vdelta2 sequences. Despite high sort purity, about 22% of thymic TRD sequences were Vdelta2 (and few Vdelta3), unlike peripheral blood Vdelta1+ controls. Because no clustering by age or sex was observed, donors were not stratified by these variables in the analyses. The thymic TRG and TRD repertoires appeared highly polyclonal, with Gaussian CDR3 length distributions, in contrast to the oligoclonal repertoires of peripheral blood.

With respect to this clone: It lacks a known antigen. No base-level quality is on record; no much larger clone is a single base apart. Other DNA sequences of this sample code for an identical CDR3.

RNA extraction was performed with the RNeasy mini kit, and reverse transcription was done with Superscript III. CDR3 amplicons were generated by multiplex PCR with pooled V-gene forward primers and a constant-region reverse primer carrying Illumina adaptor overhangs. After gel purification, the amplicons were indexed with Nextera index primers during approximately 8 additional PCR cycles and then purified using AMPure XP beads. Libraries were sequenced on an Illumina MiSeq with paired-end 250 bp reads, dual indexing and roughly 20% PhiX spike-in. The original methods were these. FastQC was used to quality check the reads, while ea-utils fastq-join merged the TRG read pairs. Sequences were annotated with IMGT/HighV-QUEST, keeping only productive sequences with unambiguous V-gene assignment; clonotypes were defined by identical CDR3 sequence. Downstream analysis used VDJtools 1.1.1, tcR 2.2.3, Treemap and vegan Shannon diversity in R 3.4.4. In TCRdb, clones were called once more from the public reads by CATT, and rows of identical DNA were later combined. TCRdb, not the authors, supplied the V and J calls. For this sample the table gives over 20,000 delta-chain clones, of which roughly 8% were detected only once. The ten top clones hold approximately 1% of the sample.

Thymic samples were depleted of alphabeta T cells, then CD3+ TCRVdelta1+ TCRVdelta2- thymocytes were FACS-sorted. A purity of roughly 96% to 99.6% was achieved for sorted Vdelta1+ thymocytes. The thymic specimens were obtained from several paediatric patients, aged about 5 days to 15 months, who were having corrective cardiac surgery. Thymic tissue was dispersed and mononuclear cells isolated on a Histopaque-1077 density gradient. The staining antibodies were anti-TCRVdelta1 clone TS8.2, anti-TCRVdelta2 clone B6, anti-CD3 clone HIT3a and anti-TCRalphabeta clone IP26. The CDR3 goes from the cysteine to the phenylalanine over 17 residues. CDR3 DNA only is kept here, 51 bases in frame from base 1. Ends trimmed: V by 7 bases, J by 2 bases; bases unmatched to a gene: 8. CDR1 GEAIGNYY and CDR2 EKD were looked up in the germline V gene.

The specimen was Vdelta1+ gamma-delta thymocytes from the thymus. Reading the label with the study, this specimen's cell subset or site is: FACS-sorted CD3+ TCRalphabeta- TCRVdelta1+ TCRVdelta2- thymocytes. The clonotype was recovered from a child less than two years old who had congenital heart surgery. Rearrangement joined TRDV2 to TRDJ3; 9 bases in between match TRDD3. In nucleotides, the sequence is TGTGCCTGCGTACTGGGGGACAATACCTGGGACACCCGACAGATGTTTTTC. The translation is CACVLGDNTWDTRQMFF.